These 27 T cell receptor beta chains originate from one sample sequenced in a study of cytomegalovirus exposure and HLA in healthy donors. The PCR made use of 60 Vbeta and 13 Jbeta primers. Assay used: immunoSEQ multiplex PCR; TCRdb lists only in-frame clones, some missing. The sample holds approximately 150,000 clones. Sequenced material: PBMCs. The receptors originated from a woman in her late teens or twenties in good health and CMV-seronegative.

The CDR3 bases are TGCGCCAGCAGCCACCCGACTAGCGGGAGAACCTACAATGAGCAGTTCTTC. Protein product: CASSHPTSGRTYNEQFF. This chain uses TRBV4-3 with TRBJ2-1; TRBD2 matches at 12 bases. CDR3 length: 17 residues. The junction had 5 bases not matched to a gene; V was cut back by 3 bases and J by 2 bases. CDR1 and CDR2 (germline): LGHNA, YSLEER.

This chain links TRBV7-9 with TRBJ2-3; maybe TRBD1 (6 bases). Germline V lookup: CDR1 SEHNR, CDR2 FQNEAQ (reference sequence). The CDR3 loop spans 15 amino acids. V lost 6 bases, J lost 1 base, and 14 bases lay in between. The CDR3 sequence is CASSTTRGRTDTQYF. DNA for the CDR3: TGTGCCAGCAGTACAACCAGGGGCCGCACAGATACGCAGTATTTT.

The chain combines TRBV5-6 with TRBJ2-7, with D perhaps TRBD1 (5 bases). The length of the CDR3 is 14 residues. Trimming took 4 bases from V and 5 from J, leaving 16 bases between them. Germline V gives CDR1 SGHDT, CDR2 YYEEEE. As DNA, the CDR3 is TGTGCCAGCAGCGGGTGGGCAGGGCCAAACGAGCAGTACTTC. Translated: CASSGWAGPNEQYF.

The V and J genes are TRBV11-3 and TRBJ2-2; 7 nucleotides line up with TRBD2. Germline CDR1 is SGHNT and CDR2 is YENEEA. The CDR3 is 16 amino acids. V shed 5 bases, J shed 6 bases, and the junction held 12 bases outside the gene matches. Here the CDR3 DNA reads TGTGCCAGCAGCCCGGGGGGAGGAACCTACCCCGGGGAGCTGTTTTTT. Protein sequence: CASSPGGGTYPGELFF. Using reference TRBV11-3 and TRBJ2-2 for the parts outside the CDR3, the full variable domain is EAGVVQSPRYKIIEKKQPVAFWCNPISGHNTLYWYLQNLGQGPELLIRYENEEAVDDSQLPKDRFSAERLKGVDSTLKIQPAELGDSAVYLCASSPGGGTYPGELFFGEGSRLTVL.

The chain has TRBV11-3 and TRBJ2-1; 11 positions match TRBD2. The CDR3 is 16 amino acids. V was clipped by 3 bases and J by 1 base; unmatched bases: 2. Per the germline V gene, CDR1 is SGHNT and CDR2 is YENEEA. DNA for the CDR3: TGTGCCAGCAGCTTTACTAGCGGGAGTTCCTACAATGAGCAGTTCTTC. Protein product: CASSFTSGSSYNEQFF.

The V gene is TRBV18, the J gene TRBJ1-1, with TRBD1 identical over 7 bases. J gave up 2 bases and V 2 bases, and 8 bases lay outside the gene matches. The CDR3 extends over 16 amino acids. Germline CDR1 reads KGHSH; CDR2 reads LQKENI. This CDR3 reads CASSPWDRKGNTEAFF. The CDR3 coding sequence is TGTGCCAGCTCACCATGGGACAGAAAAGGTAACACTGAAGCTTTCTTT.

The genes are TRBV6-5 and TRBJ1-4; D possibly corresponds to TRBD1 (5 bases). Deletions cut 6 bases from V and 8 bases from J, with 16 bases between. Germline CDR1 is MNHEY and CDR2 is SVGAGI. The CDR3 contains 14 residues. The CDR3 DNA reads TGTGCCAGCAGCTCTCCCCTTGGGGGGGAAAAACTGTTTTTT. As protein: CASSSPLGGEKLFF.

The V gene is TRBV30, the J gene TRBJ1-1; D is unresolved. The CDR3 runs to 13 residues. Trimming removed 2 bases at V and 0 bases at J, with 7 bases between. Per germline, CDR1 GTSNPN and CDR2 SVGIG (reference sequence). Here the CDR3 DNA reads TGTGCCTGGAGTCCAGATATGAACACTGAAGCTTTCTTT. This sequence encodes CAWSPDMNTEAFF.

The CDR3 reads CSGEGQGFETQYF. CDR3 in DNA: TGCAGCGGGGAGGGCCAGGGTTTCGAGACCCAGTACTTC. The rearrangement links TRBV29-1 to TRBJ2-5, with 7 positions matching TRBD2. Germline V gene data show CDR1 as SQVTM and CDR2 as ANQGSEA. This CDR3 region has 13 residues. After removal of 7 bases from V and 5 bases from J, the junction contained 10 bases not matched to a gene.

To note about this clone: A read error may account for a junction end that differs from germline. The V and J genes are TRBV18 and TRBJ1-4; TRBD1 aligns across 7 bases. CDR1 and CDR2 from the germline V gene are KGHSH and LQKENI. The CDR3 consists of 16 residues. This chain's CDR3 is CASSPGQASTNEELFF. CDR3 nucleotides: TGTGCCAGCTCACCAGGACAGGCCTCAACTAATGAAGAACTGTTTTTT.

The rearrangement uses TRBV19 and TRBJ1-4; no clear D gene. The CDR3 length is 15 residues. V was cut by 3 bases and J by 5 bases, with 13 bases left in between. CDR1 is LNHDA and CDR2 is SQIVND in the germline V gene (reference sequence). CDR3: CASSILNRENEKLFF. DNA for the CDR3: TGTGCCAGTAGTATCTTGAATAGAGAGAATGAAAAACTGTTTTTT.

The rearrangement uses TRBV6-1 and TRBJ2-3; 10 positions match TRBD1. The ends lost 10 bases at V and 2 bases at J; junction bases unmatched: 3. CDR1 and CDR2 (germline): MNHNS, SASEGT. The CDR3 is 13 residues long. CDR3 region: CATGTGDTDTQYF. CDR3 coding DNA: TGTGCCACCGGGACAGGGGACACAGATACGCAGTATTTT.

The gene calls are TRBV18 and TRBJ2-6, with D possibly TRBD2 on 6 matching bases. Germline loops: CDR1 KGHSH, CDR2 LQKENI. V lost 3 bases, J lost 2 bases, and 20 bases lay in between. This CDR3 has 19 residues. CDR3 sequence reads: CASSPENAGLGTGANVLTF. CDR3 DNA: TGTGCCAGCTCACCGGAAAATGCGGGGCTAGGGACTGGGGCCAACGTCCTGACTTTC.

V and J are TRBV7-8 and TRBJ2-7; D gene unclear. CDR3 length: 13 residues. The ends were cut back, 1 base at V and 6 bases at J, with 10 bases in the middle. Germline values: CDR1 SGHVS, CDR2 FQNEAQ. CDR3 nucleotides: TGTGCCAGCAGCTTAGTTTATGCCAGCGAGCAGTACGTC. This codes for CASSLVYASEQYV.

The CDR3, as DNA: TGTGCCAGCAGTTCCCTCGAGGGTAGCGGTACGTACAATGAGCAGTTCTTC. Its protein product is CASSSLEGSGTYNEQFF. The chain couples TRBV28 to TRBJ2-1; perhaps TRBD2 as D (6 bases). The CDR3 is made up of 17 amino acids. Trimming took 4 bases from V and 4 from J, leaving 20 bases between them. Germline CDR1 reads MDHEN; CDR2 reads SYDVKM.

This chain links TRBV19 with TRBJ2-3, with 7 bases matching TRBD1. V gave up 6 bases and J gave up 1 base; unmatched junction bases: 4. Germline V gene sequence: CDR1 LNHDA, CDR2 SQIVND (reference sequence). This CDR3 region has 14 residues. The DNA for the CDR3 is TGTGCCAGTAGGACAGGGTTGGGCACAGATACGCAGTATTTT. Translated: CASRTGLGTDTQYF.

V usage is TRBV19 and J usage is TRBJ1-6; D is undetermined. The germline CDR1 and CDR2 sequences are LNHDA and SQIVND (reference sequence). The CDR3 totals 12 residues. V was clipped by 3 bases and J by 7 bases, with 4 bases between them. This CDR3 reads CASSIPNSPLHF. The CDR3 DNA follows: TGTGCCAGTAGTATTCCAAATTCACCCCTCCACTTT.

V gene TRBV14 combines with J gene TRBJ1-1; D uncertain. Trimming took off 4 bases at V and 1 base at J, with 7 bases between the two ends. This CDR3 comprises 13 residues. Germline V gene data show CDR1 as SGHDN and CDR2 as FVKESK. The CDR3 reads CASSPYGNTEAFF. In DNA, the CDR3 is TGTGCCAGCAGCCCCTACGGGAACACTGAAGCTTTCTTT.

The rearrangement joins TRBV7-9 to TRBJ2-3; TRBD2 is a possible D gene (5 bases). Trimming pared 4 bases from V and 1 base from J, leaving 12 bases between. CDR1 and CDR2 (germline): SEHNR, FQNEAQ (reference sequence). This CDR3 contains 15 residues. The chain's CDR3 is CASSSILGGTDTQYF. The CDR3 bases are TGTGCCAGCAGCTCCATCCTGGGAGGCACAGATACGCAGTATTTT.

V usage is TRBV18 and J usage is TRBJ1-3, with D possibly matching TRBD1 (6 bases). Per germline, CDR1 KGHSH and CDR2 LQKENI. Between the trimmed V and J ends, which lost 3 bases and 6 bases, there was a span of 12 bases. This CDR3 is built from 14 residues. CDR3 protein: CASSPTGAENTIYF. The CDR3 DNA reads TGTGCCAGCTCACCGACAGGAGCCGAAAACACCATATATTTT.

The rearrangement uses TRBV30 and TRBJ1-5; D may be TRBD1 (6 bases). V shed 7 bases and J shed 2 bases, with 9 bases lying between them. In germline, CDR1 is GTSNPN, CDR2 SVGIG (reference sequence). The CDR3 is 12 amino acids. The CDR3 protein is CASRQGNQPQHF. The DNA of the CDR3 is TGTGCCTCCAGACAGGGCAATCAGCCCCAGCATTTT.

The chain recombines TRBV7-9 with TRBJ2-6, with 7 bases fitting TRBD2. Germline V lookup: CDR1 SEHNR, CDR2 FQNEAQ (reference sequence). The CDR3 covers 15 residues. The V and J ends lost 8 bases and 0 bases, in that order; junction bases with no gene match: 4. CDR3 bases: TGTGCCAGCTCCGGCGGGGGCTCTGGGGCCAACGTCCTGACTTTC. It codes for CASSGGGSGANVLTF.

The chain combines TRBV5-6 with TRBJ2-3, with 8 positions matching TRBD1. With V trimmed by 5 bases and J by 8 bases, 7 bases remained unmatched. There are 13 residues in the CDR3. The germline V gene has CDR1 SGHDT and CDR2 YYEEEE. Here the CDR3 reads CASRGQGGFTQYF. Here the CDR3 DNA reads TGTGCCAGCAGAGGACAGGGAGGTTTTACGCAGTATTTT.

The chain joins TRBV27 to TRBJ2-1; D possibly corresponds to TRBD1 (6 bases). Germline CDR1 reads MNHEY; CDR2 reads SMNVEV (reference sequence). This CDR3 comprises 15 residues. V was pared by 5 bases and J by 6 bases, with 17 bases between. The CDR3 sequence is CASSPGQIRANEQFF. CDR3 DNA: TGTGCCAGCAGTCCAGGACAGATTAGGGCCAATGAGCAGTTCTTC.

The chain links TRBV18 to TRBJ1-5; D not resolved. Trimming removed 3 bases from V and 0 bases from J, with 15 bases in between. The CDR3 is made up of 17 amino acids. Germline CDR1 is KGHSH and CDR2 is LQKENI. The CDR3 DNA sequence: TGTGCCAGCTCACCCTTTCCTACCGAGTATAGCAATCAGCCCCAGCATTTT. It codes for CASSPFPTEYSNQPQHF.

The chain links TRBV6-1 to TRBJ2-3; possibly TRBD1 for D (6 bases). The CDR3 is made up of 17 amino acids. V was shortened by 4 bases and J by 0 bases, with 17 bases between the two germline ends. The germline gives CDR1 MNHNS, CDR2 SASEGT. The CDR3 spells CASSGLQNRASTDTQYF. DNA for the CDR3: TGTGCCAGCAGTGGACTACAAAACAGGGCTAGCACAGATACGCAGTATTTT.

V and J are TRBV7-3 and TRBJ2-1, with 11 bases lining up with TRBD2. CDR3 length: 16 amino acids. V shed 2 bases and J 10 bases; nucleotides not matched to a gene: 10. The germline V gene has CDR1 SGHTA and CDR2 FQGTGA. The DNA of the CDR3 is TGTGCCAGCAGCTTATCTAGCGGGAGGTTCTCCCAGGAGCAGTTCTTC. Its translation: CASSLSSGRFSQEQFF.